These 21 T cell receptor beta chains share one sample of origin, sequenced in a study of cytomegalovirus exposure and HLA in healthy donors. It was with 60 Vbeta and 13 Jbeta primers that the PCR ran. Sequencing was performed with immunoSEQ multiplex PCR; in TCRdb, only in-frame clones are kept and a portion is missing. This sample has 170,000 or so clones, with approximately 86% found just once. The sequencing sample was made of PBMCs. These TCRs come from a woman under 30 in good health and CMV-seronegative.

The CDR3 DNA sequence: TGTGCCAGCAGTGCCCCCGGGACAGGGTACGAGCAGTACTTC. Protein sequence: CASSAPGTGYEQYF. The genes are TRBV28 and TRBJ2-7; 9 bases match TRBD1. Germline V gene data show CDR1 as MDHEN and CDR2 as SYDVKM. The CDR3 runs 14 residues. V shed 5 bases, J shed 4 bases, and the junction held 6 bases outside the gene matches.

This chain uses TRBV7-2 with TRBJ1-2; 8 bases fit TRBD1. The CDR3 has 13 residues. The V and J ends lost 4 bases and 4 bases, in that order; junction bases with no gene match: 2. Germline V gene lookup returns CDR1 SGHTA and CDR2 FQGNSA. CDR3 nucleotide sequence: TGTGCCAGCAGCTCTGGACAGGGCTATGGCTACACCTTC. It yields the protein CASSSGQGYGYTF.

This rearrangement joins TRBV12-5 to TRBJ1-2, with 11 bases lining up with TRBD1. The CDR3 length is 16 residues. The ends lost 2 bases at V and 8 bases at J; junction bases unmatched: 10. The germline CDR1 and CDR2 sequences are LGHNT and FRNRAP. CDR3 DNA: TGTGCTAGTGGTTTGTTTTGGGACAGGGGGACGCGGGGCTACACCTTC. It encodes CASGLFWDRGTRGYTF.

The chain links TRBV7-9 to TRBJ1-3; no definite D call. The CDR3 contains 16 residues. V shed 2 bases and J shed 0 bases, with 11 bases lying between them. Per the germline V gene, CDR1 is SEHNR and CDR2 is FQNEAQ (reference sequence). The CDR3, as DNA: TGTGCCAGCAGCTTATGGGCACGGAACTCTGGAAACACCATATATTTT. This gives the protein CASSLWARNSGNTIYF.

The CDR3: CASSPLGGGQETQYF. CDR3 in DNA: TGTGCCAGCAGCCCACTGGGGGGGGGCCAGGAGACCCAGTACTTC. The rearrangement joins TRBV2 to TRBJ2-5; maybe TRBD2 (7 bases). CDR3 length: 15 amino acids. V was pared by 6 bases and J by 5 bases, with 19 bases between. CDR1 is SNHLY and CDR2 is FYNNEI in the germline V gene.

The chain combines TRBV5-4 with TRBJ1-2; maybe TRBD1 (6 bases). This CDR3 spans 14 amino acids. Trimming stripped 1 base from V and 5 bases from J, with 12 bases between. The V gene's germline CDR1 is SGHNT and CDR2 YYREEE (reference sequence). The CDR3 DNA reads as TGTGCCAGCAGCTTGACGGCAGGGGAGTATGGCTACACCTTC. This sequence encodes CASSLTAGEYGYTF.

The chain employs TRBV7-9 and TRBJ2-1; 10 bases match TRBD2. After removal of 0 bases from V and 9 bases from J, the junction contained 8 bases not matched to a gene. In germline, CDR1 is SEHNR, CDR2 FQNEAQ (reference sequence). The CDR3 runs to 16 residues. CDR3 nucleotide sequence: TGTGCCAGCAGCTTAGCCTCCGGGACTAGCGACTCTGAGCAGTTCTTC. Protein product: CASSLASGTSDSEQFF.

Details on this clone: The junction does not match germline at one end; this may be a read error. CDR3 DNA sequence: TGTGCCAGCAGCCCCGCTTCGGGACTAGCGGGAGGCTGGCAGATCTTC. Translating gives CASSPASGLAGGWQIF. The rearrangement uses TRBV11-2 and TRBJ2-1, with 15 bases fitting TRBD2. This CDR3 contains 16 residues. CDR1 and CDR2 from the germline V gene are SGHAT and FQNNGV.

The chain carries TRBV6-1 and TRBJ2-3; 11 bases match TRBD2. CDR3 length equals 15 residues. Unmatched junction bases numbered 8, after V lost 6 bases and J lost 6 bases. CDR1 is MNHNS and CDR2 is SASEGT in the germline V gene. The CDR3 region has the DNA TGTGCCAGCAGAAAGGGACTAGCGGTCGGGGATACGCAGTATTTT. It specifies CASRKGLAVGDTQYF.

The rearrangement joins TRBV21-1 to TRBJ2-5; TRBD2 is the table's D call and was not checked against the DNA. TRBV21-1 is a pseudogene segment. This CDR3 comprises 16 residues. CDR3 loop: CASSKLLRPHRGLKYF. In DNA, the CDR3 is TGTGCCAGCAGCAAACTGCTTCGTCCCCATCGGGGTTTAAAGTACTTC.

The rearrangement joins TRBV4-1 to TRBJ1-1; 8 bases fit TRBD1. Germline trimming cut 8 bases from V and 2 bases from J; bases unmatched to any gene: 7. CDR3 length: 14 residues. Germline-derived CDR1 and CDR2 are MGHRA and YSYEKL. The CDR3 spells CASRPQGANTEAFF. The CDR3 DNA is TGCGCCAGCCGACCTCAGGGGGCAAACACTGAAGCTTTCTTT.

This chain connects TRBV7-8 to TRBJ1-1; perhaps TRBD1 as D (5 bases). Trimming removed 3 bases from V and 4 bases from J, with 18 bases in between. Germline lookup yields CDR1 SGHVS and CDR2 FQNEAQ. The CDR3 is made up of 16 amino acids. In DNA form, the CDR3 reads TGTGCCAGCAGCTTTTTAGGGGCTCTCGTCGGCACTGAAGCTTTCTTT. This gives the protein CASSFLGALVGTEAFF.

V usage is TRBV29-1 and J usage is TRBJ2-5; 9 bases map to TRBD2. Trimming at V came to 4 bases and at J to 5 bases, leaving 8 bases not matched to a gene. In germline, CDR1 is SQVTM, CDR2 ANQGSEA. CDR3 size: 14 residues. CDR3 in amino acids: CSVGGSGGGETQYF. The DNA of the CDR3 is TGCAGCGTTGGGGGTAGCGGGGGAGGGGAGACCCAGTACTTC.

The chain carries TRBV2 and TRBJ2-1; 12 positions agree with TRBD2. This CDR3 is built from 18 residues. Germline trimming cut 6 bases from V and 4 bases from J; bases unmatched to any gene: 13. Germline V gene data show CDR1 as SNHLY and CDR2 as FYNNEI. The CDR3 DNA reads TGTGCCAGCAGCTCTAGCGGGGGGGGACAACCCGCTTACAATGAGCAGTTCTTC. Its translation: CASSSSGGGQPAYNEQFF.

J is TRBJ1-5 and V is TRBV4-1; tentative D call: TRBD1 (6 bases). V was trimmed by 3 bases and J by 4 bases, leaving 22 bases between them. The CDR3 totals 18 residues. The germline V gene encodes CDR1 MGHRA and CDR2 YSYEKL. CDR3 sequence: CASSHYHRALSLNQPQHF. For the CDR3, the DNA is TGCGCCAGCAGCCACTACCACAGGGCGCTGAGTCTAAATCAGCCCCAGCATTTT.

The V and J genes are TRBV25-1 and TRBJ2-5; 8 nucleotides agree with TRBD2. Trimming took 1 base from V and 3 from J; bases not matched to a gene: 13. CDR3 size: 18 residues. Germline lookup yields CDR1 MGHDK and CDR2 SYGVNS. The CDR3 bases are TGTGCCAGCAGTGAATGGGGAATTAGCGGGACACTTGAAGAGACCCAGTACTTC. This gives the protein CASSEWGISGTLEETQYF.

V usage is TRBV28 and J usage is TRBJ1-2, with D possibly being TRBD1 (5 bases). The V gene lost 6 bases and the J gene lost 12 bases, with 23 bases spanning the gap. Germline-derived CDR1 and CDR2 are MDHEN and SYDVKM. The CDR3 has 14 amino acids. In DNA, the CDR3 is TGTGCCAGCAGCCTAGGCAGGGAATGGAGCAGGAACACCTTC. This translates into CASSLGREWSRNTF.

V and J are TRBV7-2 and TRBJ1-2; D may be TRBD1 (6 bases). V lost 1 base and J lost 12, with 18 bases in between. Germline CDR1 reads SGHTA; CDR2 reads FQGNSA. This CDR3 contains 14 residues. The CDR3 DNA reads TGTGCCAGCAGCTTAGGGGGGGGGACACTGGATAACACCTTC. Protein: CASSLGGGTLDNTF. Together with reference TRBV7-2 and TRBJ1-2, the CDR3 gives the full variable domain: GAGVSQSPSNKVTEKGKDVELRCDPISGHTALYWYRQSLGQGLEFLIYFQGNSAPDKSGLPSDRFSAERTGGSVSTLTIQRTQQEDSAVYLCASSLGGGTLDNTFGSGTRLTVV.

There are a few counts of this clone. This rearrangement joins TRBV6-6 to TRBJ1-5; no clear D gene. Germline-derived CDR1 and CDR2 are MNHNY and SVGAGI (reference sequence). This CDR3 has 12 residues. Trimming cost V 6 bases and J 2 bases, with 5 bases left between them. The CDR3 loop reads CASSVGNQPQHF. The CDR3 coding sequence is TGTGCCAGCAGCGTTGGCAATCAGCCCCAGCATTTT.

The J gene is TRBJ2-1, the V gene TRBV7-3; 8 nucleotides align to TRBD2. Germline V gene data show CDR1 as SGHTA and CDR2 as FQGTGA. This CDR3 is built from 16 residues. With 5 bases clipped from V and 6 bases from J, the junction kept 12 bases outside the gene matches. The CDR3 here is CASSPQPGGLINEQFF. The CDR3 DNA sequence: TGTGCCAGCAGCCCCCAACCGGGGGGGCTTATCAATGAGCAGTTCTTC.

This clone was seen at least ten times. This chain uses TRBV18 with TRBJ2-2, with a possible D match to TRBD2 (5 bases). This CDR3 region has 15 residues. Trimming took 8 bases from V and 0 from J, leaving 13 bases between them. Looked up from germline, CDR1 is KGHSH and CDR2 is LQKENI. CDR3 loop: CASNAGLPNTGELFF. The DNA of the CDR3 is TGTGCCAGCAACGCGGGTTTACCGAACACCGGGGAGCTGTTTTTT.